This TCR beta chain was identified during a study of blood T cell dynamics during melanoma immunotherapy. Produced via immunoSEQ multiplex PCR; TCRdb's table is partial and in-frame only. This table holds 13,000 to 15,000 clones, roughly 90% found once. Time point specified: week 3, after first cycle of checkpoint inhibitor. This CDR3 region has 15 residues. Germline V gene sequence: CDR1 SGHNT, CDR2 YYREEE (reference sequence). The chain joins TRBV5-4 to TRBJ2-5, with TRBD1 matching over 7 bases. TRBJ2-7 explains the end of the DNA better; the J call may be wrong. The sequenced sample was blood, obtained from a patient treated with checkpoint blockade. The sequence came from a human donor with melanoma. The CDR3 spells CASSWGRGGSYEQYF. The CDR3 DNA reads as TGTGCCAGCAGCTGGGGTAGAGGGGGCTCGTACGAGCAGTACTTC.